What follows describes a single T cell receptor beta chain. The V and J ends lost 6 bases and 7 bases respectively, with 9 bases between them. The CDR3 loop spans 11 amino acids. Germline CDR1 MDHEN, CDR2 SYDVKM. This sample is part of a study of intratumoral heterogeneity in liver cancer. Turning to the study itself: With a median age of roughly 60 years, most patients were men.

Repertoires were generated with immunoSEQ multiplex PCR, while TCRdb's copy carries only in-frame clones and drops some. This table holds tens of thousands of clones, just under 75% found once. The sequences come from tumor-adjacent normal tissue, collected before any cancer treatment. The TCR sequence derives from a woman aged 65 to 85 with hepatocellular carcinoma. J is TRBJ1-2 and V is TRBV28; D not certain. Written as DNA, the CDR3 is TGTGCCAGCAGCCCCCGCCGTGGCTACACCTTC. This encodes CASSPRRGYTF.